A selection of T cell receptor beta chains follows, all from one sample in a study of T cell repertoires in cytomegalovirus infection. TCRdb ran MiXCR on the reads and lists one entry per CDR3 protein. The table has 250,000 to 300,000 distinct CDR3 sequences, around 9% seen once. The sequencing sample was made of PBMCs. All receptors come from a human donor in good health (CMV status not recorded). Some clones in this sample may be carry-over from other donors' samples. CDR3s include the opening cysteine and the closing phenylalanine or tryptophan. The order of the fields is clone size, J gene, V gene, D gene, CDR3 DNA, CDR3 protein. D genes are given only for firm matches. Rows give clone size only sometimes, using once, few, many, or a class for an expanded clone.

clone_size: medium-sized; j_call: TRBJ2-7; v_call: TRBV7-8; d_call: NA; cdr3_nt: TGTGCCAGCAGCTTAATGACAGGTAGCTCCTACGAGCAGTACTTC; cdr3_aa: CASSLMTGSSYEQYF
clone_size: NA; j_call: TRBJ1-5; v_call: TRBV7-4; d_call: NA; cdr3_nt: TGTGCCAGCAGCTCCCCGAATCAGCCCCAGCATTTT; cdr3_aa: CASSSPNQPQHF
clone_size: many; j_call: TRBJ2-7; v_call: TRBV7-2; d_call: NA; cdr3_nt: TGTGCCAGCAGCTTAGCTCCACGCTCCTACGAGCAGTACTTC; cdr3_aa: CASSLAPRSYEQYF
clone_size: many; j_call: TRBJ1-5; v_call: TRBV7-2; d_call: TRBD1; cdr3_nt: TGTGCCAGCAGCTTAGCGGGACAGGCCCAACCCCAGCATTTT; cdr3_aa: CASSLAGQAQPQHF
clone_size: many; j_call: TRBJ1-4; v_call: TRBV7-2; d_call: TRBD1; cdr3_nt: TGTGCCAGCAGCCCCAGGACAGGGCCTAATGAAAAACTGTTTTTT; cdr3_aa: CASSPRTGPNEKLFF
clone_size: many; j_call: TRBJ1-2; v_call: TRBV20-1; d_call: TRBD1; cdr3_nt: TGCAGTGCTAGAGATCCCGGGACAGGAAACTATGGCTACACCTTC; cdr3_aa: CSARDPGTGNYGYTF
clone_size: many; j_call: TRBJ1-5; v_call: TRBV14; d_call: NA; cdr3_nt: TGTGCCAGCAGCCAGTTTAGCAATCAGCCCCAGCATTTT; cdr3_aa: CASSQFSNQPQHF
clone_size: many; j_call: TRBJ2-5; v_call: TRBV28; d_call: NA; cdr3_nt: TGTGCCAGCAGTTATCAGGGGCGAGAGACCCAGTACTTC; cdr3_aa: CASSYQGRETQYF
clone_size: many; j_call: TRBJ2-7; v_call: TRBV7-2; d_call: NA; cdr3_nt: TGTGCCAGCAGCTTACGATTCGGGAGTCAAGCCTACGAGCAGTACTTC; cdr3_aa: CASSLRFGSQAYEQYF
clone_size: many; j_call: TRBJ2-1; v_call: TRBV10-3; d_call: TRBD1; cdr3_nt: TGTGCCATCAGTGGTACGGGACAGAATGAGCAGTTCTTC; cdr3_aa: CAISGTGQNEQFF
clone_size: many; j_call: TRBJ2-1; v_call: TRBV28; d_call: TRBD2; cdr3_nt: TGTGCCAGCAGCCTAGCGGGGGGGCCGGTTGGCAATGAGCAGTTCTTC; cdr3_aa: CASSLAGGPVGNEQFF
clone_size: many; j_call: TRBJ1-2; v_call: TRBV28; d_call: NA; cdr3_nt: TGTGCCAGCAGCCCTTTGATCCCAGGGGTGGGCTACACCTTC; cdr3_aa: CASSPLIPGVGYTF